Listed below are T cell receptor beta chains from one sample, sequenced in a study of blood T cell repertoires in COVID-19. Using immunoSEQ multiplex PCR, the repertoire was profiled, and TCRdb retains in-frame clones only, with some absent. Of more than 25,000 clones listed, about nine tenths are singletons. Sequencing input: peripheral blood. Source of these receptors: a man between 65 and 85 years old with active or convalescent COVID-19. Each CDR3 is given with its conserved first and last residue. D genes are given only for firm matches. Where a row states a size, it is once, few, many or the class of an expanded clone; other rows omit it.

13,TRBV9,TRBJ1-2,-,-,CASSVGPNYGYTF,TGTGCCAGCAGCGTAGGGCCTAACTATGGCTACACCTTC
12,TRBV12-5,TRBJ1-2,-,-,CASAAGSYGYTF,TGTGCTAGTGCGGCAGGATCTTATGGCTACACCTTC
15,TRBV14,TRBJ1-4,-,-,CASSPGLLRGEKLFF,TGTGCCAGCAGCCCGGGACTGCTTCGTGGTGAAAAACTGTTTTTT
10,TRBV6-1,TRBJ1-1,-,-,CASSEYRAFF,TGTGCCAGCAGTGAATACAGAGCTTTCTTT
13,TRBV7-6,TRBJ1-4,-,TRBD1,CASSLAEGAGLFF,TGTGCCAGCAGCTTAGCCGAGGGGGCAGGCCTGTTTTTT
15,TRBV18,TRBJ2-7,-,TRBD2,CASSPGTTRSYEQYF,TGTGCCAGCTCACCCGGGACTACCAGATCCTACGAGCAGTACTTC
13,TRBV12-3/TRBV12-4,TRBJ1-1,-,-,CASSLKRNTEAFF,TGTGCCAGCAGCCTAAAGCGGAACACTGAAGCTTTCTTT
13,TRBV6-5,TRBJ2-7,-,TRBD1,CASRWGQRGEQYF,TGTGCCAGCAGATGGGGACAGCGCGGGGAGCAGTACTTC
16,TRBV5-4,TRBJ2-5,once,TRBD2,CASSLVAGGGSETQYF,TGTGCCAGCAGCTTGGTGGCGGGGGGGGGTTCGGAGACCCAGTACTTC
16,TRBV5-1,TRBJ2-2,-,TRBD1,CASSLGQAMYTGELFF,TGCGCCAGCAGCCTCGGACAGGCGATGTACACCGGGGAGCTGTTTTTT
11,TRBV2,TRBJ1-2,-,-,CASNHRGDYTF,TGTGCCAGCAACCACCGGGGAGACTACACCTTC
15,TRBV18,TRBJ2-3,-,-,CASSPSGPPTDTQYF,TGTGCCAGCTCACCAAGTGGGCCCCCCACAGATACGCAGTATTTT
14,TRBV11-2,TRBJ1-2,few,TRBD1,CASSWTGGSYGYTF,TGTGCCAGCAGCTGGACAGGGGGGAGCTATGGCTACACCTTC
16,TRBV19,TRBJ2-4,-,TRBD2,CASTEATSGGQNIQYF,TGTGCCAGTACGGAGGCGACTAGCGGGGGACAAAACATTCAGTACTTC
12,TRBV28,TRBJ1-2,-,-,CASSGLNYGYTF,TGTGCCAGCTCAGGGCTCAACTATGGCTACACCTTC
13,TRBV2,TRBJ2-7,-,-,CASSGQATGEQYF,TGTGCCAGCAGTGGACAGGCCACAGGCGAGCAGTACTTC
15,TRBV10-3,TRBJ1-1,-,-,CAISADSLKNTEAFF,TGTGCCATCAGTGCTGACAGCCTTAAGAACACTGAAGCTTTCTTT
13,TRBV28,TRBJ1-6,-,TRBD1,CASSLQGGSPLHF,TGTGCCAGCAGTTTACAGGGGGGATCACCCCTCCACTTT
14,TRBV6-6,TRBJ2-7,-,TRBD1,CASSRTGSTYEQYF,TGTGCCAGCAGCCGGACAGGGAGTACCTACGAGCAGTACTTC
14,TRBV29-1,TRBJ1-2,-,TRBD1,CSVRPGTANYGYTF,TGCAGCGTACGACCCGGGACAGCCAACTATGGCTACACCTTC
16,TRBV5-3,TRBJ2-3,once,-,CARSLGQDYSTDTQYF,TGTGCCAGAAGCTTGGGTCAAGACTATAGCACAGATACGCAGTATTTT
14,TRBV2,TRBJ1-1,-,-,CASLREVFDTEAFF,TGTGCCAGCCTACGTGAGGTTTTTGACACTGAAGCTTTCTTT
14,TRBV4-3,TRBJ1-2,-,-,CASSQTTGTYGYTF,TGCGCCAGCAGCCAAACTACAGGGACCTATGGCTACACCTTC